This T cell receptor (beta chain) is from a study of T cells in Graves' hyperthyroidism and ophthalmopathy. Study-level background: It was at initial diagnosis, before any treatment, that peripheral blood was collected.

V dropped 5 bases and J dropped 5 bases, with 16 bases sitting between them. The CDR3 runs to 14 residues. Amplified regions were TCR beta CDR3 sequences from RNA transcripts. The HTBI set primed first-round TCR CDR3 RT-PCR. One entry per CDR3 protein, called by TCRdb with MiXCR from the multiplex PCR reads. Of 500,000 to 750,000 distinct CDR3 sequences detected, 12% to 15% appear once; the ten largest clones hold roughly 6.9%. There are many counts of this clonotype. What it recognizes is unknown. General observations from the study: In validation, the model predicted ophthalmopathy. These predictions came a median roughly six months before onset.

At least 3 on the Clinical Activity Score was recorded for ophthalmopathy patients, who also had NOSPECS grade at least 4 and duration under 3 months. Orbital computed tomography and thyroid ultrasound, together with serum TRAb and thyroxine and clinical symptoms, were used for diagnoses. This TCR was sampled from a woman under 30 with Graves' ophthalmopathy. The chain carries TRBV12-3 or TRBV12-4 and TRBJ2-7; D not resolved. Material for sequencing was blood. CDR3 DNA sequence: TGTGCCAGCAGTCTCATGAGACGGGCCCACGAGCAGTACTTC. The encoded protein is CASSLMRRAHEQYF.